Shown below are 9 T cell receptor beta chains from a single sample sequenced in a study of tumor-infiltrating lymphocytes in primary liver carcinoma. Unsorted bulk tissue of about 20-30 mg yielded co-extracted RNA and DNA. From 500 ng of total RNA, TCR beta-specific cDNA was reverse-transcribed using a constant-region primer. Three nested multiplex PCR rounds, a slightly modified ARM-PCR, produced the libraries for TCR beta. TRBV1-TRBV30 forward primers paired with a C-beta reverse primer drove the first two PCR rounds, roughly 9 cycles each. Each CDR3 protein gets one entry after TCRdb re-called the multiplex PCR reads with MiXCR. The table lists approximately 110,000 distinct CDR3 sequences, 60% to 75% of them singletons. Material for sequencing was liver tumor tissue from sampling region 3. Regarding subset: tumor region T3, left-lateral pole. The receptors come from a woman aged 60-75 years with primary liver carcinoma and hepatitis B virus infection.

The gene calls are TRBV10-3 and TRBJ2-1, with 8 bases fitting TRBD2. V gave up 0 bases and J gave up 8 bases; unmatched junction bases: 3. Germline V lookup: CDR1 ENHRY, CDR2 SYGVKD. The CDR3 loop spans 14 amino acids. The CDR3 DNA reads as TGTGCCATCAGTGAGTCGGGCGGGAGGTATGAGCAGTTCTTC. This codes for CAISESGGRYEQFF.

As concerns this clonotype: The final CDR3 position lacks the conserved phenylalanine or tryptophan, pointing to a likely read error. The CDR3 nucleotides are TGTGCCAGCACGATGCAAGAGACTCAGTACTGC. This encodes CASTMQETQYC. The V and J genes are TRBV11-2 and TRBJ2-5; D is unclear. There are 11 residues in the CDR3. CDR1 and CDR2 (germline): SGHAT, FQNNGV.

Turning to this clonotype: Being one base from a much bigger clone, this may be a read error. The chain combines TRBV6-5 with TRBJ1-5, with unresolved D. The length of the CDR3 is 13 residues. The germline gives CDR1 MNHEY, CDR2 SVGAGI. CDR3 protein: CVSRTGPDQPQHF. In DNA, the CDR3 is TGTGTCAGCAGAACTGGCCCTGATCAGCCCCAGCATTTT.

Details on this clonotype: One base away lies a much larger clone, so this may be a sequencing read error. CDR3 sequence: CAGSTGTSGRAHEQFF. For the CDR3, the DNA is TGTGCCGGCAGCACTGGGACTAGCGGGAGGGCCCATGAGCAGTTCTTC. This chain links TRBV7-9 with TRBJ2-1, with 16 bases lining up with TRBD2. Germline values: CDR1 SEHNR, CDR2 FQNEAQ (reference sequence). The CDR3 spans 16 residues. Filled out from reference TRBV7-9 and TRBJ2-1, the complete variable domain reads DTGVSQNPRHKITKRGQNVTFRCDPISEHNRLYWYRQTLGQGPEFLTYFQNEAQLEKSRLLSDRFSAERPKGSFSTLEIQRTEQGDSAMYLCAGSTGTSGRAHEQFFGPGTRLTVL.

The genes are TRBV24-1 and TRBJ2-2; D uncertain. The CDR3 is made up of 15 amino acids. Germline assignment: CDR1 KGHDR and CDR2 SFDVKD. Trimming removed 0 bases from V and 7 bases from J, with 11 bases in between. CDR3 DNA sequence: TGTGCCACCAGTGATTTGCGAAAGTACAGCGGGGAGCTGTTTTTT. Translated, it gives CATSDLRKYSGELFF.

At least ten counts were recorded for this clonotype. The rearrangement links TRBV30 to TRBJ2-1, with D perhaps TRBD1 or TRBD2 (5 bases each). This CDR3 spans 13 amino acids. Germline CDR1 reads GTSNPN; CDR2 reads SVGIG (reference sequence). V was shortened by 5 bases and J by 9 bases, with 17 bases between the two germline ends. In nucleotides, the CDR3 is TGTGCCTGGCACCCCGGGACCCTTGGTGAGCAGTTCTTC. Protein product: CAWHPGTLGEQFF.

This clonotype was seen more than once but under ten times. This chain uses TRBV5-4 with TRBJ2-2; weak D call: TRBD2 (5 bases). The CDR3 has 16 amino acids. Germline V lookup: CDR1 SGHNT, CDR2 YYREEE (reference sequence). The ends were cut back, 0 bases at V and 4 bases at J, with 13 bases in the middle. DNA of the CDR3: TGTGCCAGCAGCTTGGCCGGCGGGCGTGGCACCGGGGAGCTGTTTTTT. It encodes CASSLAGGRGTGELFF.

Concerning this clonotype itself: Compared with germline, one end of the junction differs, possibly owing to a read error. This chain's CDR3 is CASSLDVYNGQFF. In DNA, the CDR3 is TGTGCCAGCAGCTTGGATGTGTACAATGGGCAGTTCTTC. The chain combines TRBV5-6 with TRBJ2-1; D not resolved. CDR3 size: 13 residues. The V gene's germline CDR1 is SGHDT and CDR2 YYEEEE.

Notes on this clonotype: This may be a read error, as it is one base from a much larger clone. The chain carries TRBV28 and TRBJ2-3; no clear D. With 4 bases removed from V and 2 bases from J, the gap between germline ends came to 7 bases. The CDR3 sequence is 13 residues long. Per germline, CDR1 MDHEN and CDR2 SYDVKM. Here the CDR3 reads CASSSESTDTQYF. CDR3 in DNA: TGTGCCAGCAGTTCAGAGTCCACAGATACGCAGTATTTT.